The entry below gives a single T cell receptor (beta chain) sequence along with its context. The antigen remains undetermined. The PCR ran on 60 Vbeta and 13 Jbeta primers. Methods used by the authors: As a later analysis found, there were 80 million to 90 million unique TCR beta chains, of which roughly 11 million were shared. The method was immunoSEQ multiplex PCR; TCRdb's version includes in-frame clones alone and lacks a portion of them. V and J calls and clone size come straight from that table; D and trimming were deduced from the DNA. The top ten clones hold 1.2% of a sample with about 140,000 clones, 65% to 90% of them seen once. This entry belongs to a study of cytomegalovirus exposure and HLA in healthy donors. Study outcomes and limitations: It is likely that the observed cluster of highly shared sequence variants was a sequencing artifact. The majority of CMV-associated TCR beta chains were reported as apparently HLA-restricted in a later analysis. Clonal expansion was found to be greater in HLA-associated TCR beta chains than in equally common others in a later analysis.

The clonotype was recovered from a female donor in good health and CMV-seronegative. The sample comprised PBMCs.

CDR3 coding DNA: TGTGCCAGCGGCTGGAGCTCCTACGAGCAGTACTTC. Translating it yields CASGWSSYEQYF. The rearrangement uses TRBV2 and TRBJ2-7; D remains unclear. Germline-derived CDR1 and CDR2 are SNHLY and FYNNEI. V lost 8 bases to trimming and J lost 0 bases, with 8 bases between them. This CDR3 is 12 amino acids long.